This TCR beta chain was sequenced during a study of early T cells in non-severe SARS-CoV-2 infection. MiXCR was run by TCRdb on the 5' RACE reads, yielding one entry per CDR3 protein. The profile shows approximately 76,000 distinct CDR3 sequences, about 10% of them singletons. Germline values: CDR1 MNHEY, CDR2 SMNVEV (reference sequence). V lost 5 bases and J lost 1, with 8 bases in between. CDR3 size: 13 residues. This clonotype has more than one count but fewer than ten. The chain uses TRBV27 and TRBJ1-1; D is possibly TRBD1 (5 bases). Sequencing used whole blood. The origin of this receptor is an adult who was a healthcare worker with PCR-confirmed SARS-CoV-2 infection or an uninfected control (not recorded which). The CDR3 loop reads CASSTTGNTEAFF. In DNA, the CDR3 is TGTGCCAGCAGTACCACAGGGAACACTGAAGCTTTCTTT.